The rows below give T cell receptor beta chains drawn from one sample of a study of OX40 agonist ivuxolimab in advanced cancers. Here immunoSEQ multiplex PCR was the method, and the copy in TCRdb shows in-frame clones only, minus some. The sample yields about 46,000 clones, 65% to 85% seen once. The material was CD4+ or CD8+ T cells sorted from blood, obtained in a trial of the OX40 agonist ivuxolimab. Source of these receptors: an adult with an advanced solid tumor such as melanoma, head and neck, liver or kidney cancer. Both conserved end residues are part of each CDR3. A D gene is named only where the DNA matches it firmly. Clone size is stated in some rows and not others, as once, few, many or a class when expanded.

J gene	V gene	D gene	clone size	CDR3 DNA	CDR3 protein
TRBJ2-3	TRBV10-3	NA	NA	TGTGCCATCATGGGGGATATTACGCAGTATTTT	CAIMGDITQYF
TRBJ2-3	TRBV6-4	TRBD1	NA	TGTGCCAGCAGTGAGTTGGGACAGACCACAGATACGCAGTATTTT	CASSELGQTTDTQYF
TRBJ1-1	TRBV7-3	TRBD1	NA	TGTGCCAGCAGCCTCCATGGGACAGGCGGCACTGAAGCTTTCTTT	CASSLHGTGGTEAFF
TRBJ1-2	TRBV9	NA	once	TGTGCCAGCAGCGTAGATAGGGTTCCCTATGGCTACACCTTC	CASSVDRVPYGYTF
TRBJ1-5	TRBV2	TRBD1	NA	TGTGCCAGCAGCGCCGACAGGGGGGGTCAGCCCCAGCATTTT	CASSADRGGQPQHF
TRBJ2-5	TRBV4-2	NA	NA	TGTGCCAGCAGCCAGCAAGAGACCCAGTACTTC	CASSQQETQYF
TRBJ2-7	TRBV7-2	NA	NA	TGTGCCAGCAGCTTGGGGTGGACCTACGAGCAGTACTTC	CASSLGWTYEQYF
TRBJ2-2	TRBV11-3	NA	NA	TGTGCCAGCAGCTGGACGAACACCGGGGAGCTGTTTTTT	CASSWTNTGELFF
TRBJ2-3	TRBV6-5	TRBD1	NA	TGTGCCAGCAGCCGACAGGGGGCGGGCGATACGCAGTATTTT	CASSRQGAGDTQYF
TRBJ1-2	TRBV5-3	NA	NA	TGTGCCAGAAGCCCGATAATCGGCTCCCTGCCTGCTAACTATGGCTACACCTTC	CARSPIIGSLPANYGYTF
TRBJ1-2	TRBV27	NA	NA	TGTGCCAGCAGTTTACCCGGGGATGGCTACACCTTC	CASSLPGDGYTF
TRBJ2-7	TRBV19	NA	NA	TGTGCCAGTAGTGGGGCAGCAGGGCCCTACGAGCAGTACTTC	CASSGAAGPYEQYF
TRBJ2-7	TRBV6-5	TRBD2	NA	TGTGCCAGCACCCCCGGGGGGGCTTCCTCCTACGAGCAGTACTTC	CASTPGGASSYEQYF
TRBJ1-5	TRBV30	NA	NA	TGTGCCTGGAGTGATGGGGTTCAGCCCCAGCATTTT	CAWSDGVQPQHF
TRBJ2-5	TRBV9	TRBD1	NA	TGTGCCAGCAGCGTAGGGGGGACAGATGAGACCCAGTACTTC	CASSVGGTDETQYF
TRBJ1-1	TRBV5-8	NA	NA	TGTGCCAGCAGCTCTGGGGTCCGGAGTAACACTGAAGCTTTCTTT	CASSSGVRSNTEAFF
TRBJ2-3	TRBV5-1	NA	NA	TGCGCCAGCAGCTTGGACGGCTATACGCAGTATTTT	CASSLDGYTQYF
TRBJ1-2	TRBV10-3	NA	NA	TGTGCCATCAGTGAAGCCAGGAGTGGTGGGAAAGGTGGCTACACCTTC	CAISEARSGGKGGYTF
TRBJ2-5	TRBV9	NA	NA	TGTGCCAGCAGCGGGTCCGGGACAGAGCGGGGAGAGACCCAGTACTTC	CASSGSGTERGETQYF
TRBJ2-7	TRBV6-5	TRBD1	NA	TGTGCCAGCAGAATTAACAGGGGGGTCCACGAGCAGTACTTC	CASRINRGVHEQYF
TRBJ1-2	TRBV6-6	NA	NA	TGTGCCAGCAGGGACTCAGGGTACTACACCTTC	CASRDSGYYTF
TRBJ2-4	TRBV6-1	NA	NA	TGTGCCAGCAGTGATGGGGGGGCCAAAAACATTCAGTACTTC	CASSDGGAKNIQYF
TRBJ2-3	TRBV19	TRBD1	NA	TGTGCCAGTAGTATAGGGACAGGGAGGACAGATACGCAGTATTTT	CASSIGTGRTDTQYF
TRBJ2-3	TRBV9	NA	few	TGTGCCAGCAGCGTAGATGCGGGAACCTCGGGGGCGCAGTATTTT	CASSVDAGTSGAQYF
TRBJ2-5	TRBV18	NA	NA	TGTGCCAGCTCACCACCGACGGCCCAAGAGACCCAGTACTTC	CASSPPTAQETQYF
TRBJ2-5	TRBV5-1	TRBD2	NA	TGCGCCAGCAGCCCCACCGGGACTAGCTCAGAGACCCAGTACTTC	CASSPTGTSSETQYF
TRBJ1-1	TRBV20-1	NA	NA	TGCAGTGCCCGCGGGGGCACTGAAGCTTTCTTT	CSARGGTEAFF